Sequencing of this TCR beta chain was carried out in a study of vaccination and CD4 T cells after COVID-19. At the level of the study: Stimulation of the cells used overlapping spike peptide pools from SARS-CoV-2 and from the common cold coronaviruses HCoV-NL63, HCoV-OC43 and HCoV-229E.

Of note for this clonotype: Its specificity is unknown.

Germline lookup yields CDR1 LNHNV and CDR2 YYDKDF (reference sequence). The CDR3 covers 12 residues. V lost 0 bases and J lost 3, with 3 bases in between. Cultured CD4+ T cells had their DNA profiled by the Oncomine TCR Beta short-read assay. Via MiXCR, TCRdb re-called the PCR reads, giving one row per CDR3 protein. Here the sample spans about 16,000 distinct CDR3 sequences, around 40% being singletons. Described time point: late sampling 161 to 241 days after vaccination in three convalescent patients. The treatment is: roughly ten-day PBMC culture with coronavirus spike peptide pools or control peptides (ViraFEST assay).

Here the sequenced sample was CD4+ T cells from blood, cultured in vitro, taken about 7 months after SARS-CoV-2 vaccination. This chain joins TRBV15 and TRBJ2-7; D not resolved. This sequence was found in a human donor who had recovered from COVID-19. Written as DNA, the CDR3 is TGTGCCACCAGCAGAGATTTCTACGAGCAGTACTTC. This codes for CATSRDFYEQYF.